This TCR beta chain was retrieved from a study of cytomegalovirus exposure and HLA in healthy donors. The primer mix had 60 Vbeta and 13 Jbeta primers. Authors' processing steps: In a later analysis, of roughly 73 million unique beta chains, about 10 million appeared in at least two donors. The assay was immunoSEQ multiplex PCR, and TCRdb's table has in-frame clones only and misses some. V and J calls and clone size are copied from that table; D and trimming were computed from the DNA. The sample comprises around 140,000 clones, just under 75% of which are singletons, and approximately 1.6% rests with the top ten. As to this clone: Its antigen remains unidentified.

Germline loops: CDR1 SGHNT, CDR2 YYREEE (reference sequence). The CDR3 has 14 amino acids. V dropped 5 bases and J dropped 10 bases, with 21 bases sitting between them. Notes on the study in general: A highly shared variant cluster was judged a likely technical artifact.

Sequencing was done on a sample of PBMCs. V is TRBV5-4 and J is TRBJ1-2; maybe TRBD1 (5 bases). The receptor's source is a woman aged 18-30 years in good health and CMV-seronegative. The CDR3 DNA reads as TGTGCCAGCAGGGCTCTTGGCGGGGGGAACTCCTACACCTTC. Amino acids: CASRALGGGNSYTF.